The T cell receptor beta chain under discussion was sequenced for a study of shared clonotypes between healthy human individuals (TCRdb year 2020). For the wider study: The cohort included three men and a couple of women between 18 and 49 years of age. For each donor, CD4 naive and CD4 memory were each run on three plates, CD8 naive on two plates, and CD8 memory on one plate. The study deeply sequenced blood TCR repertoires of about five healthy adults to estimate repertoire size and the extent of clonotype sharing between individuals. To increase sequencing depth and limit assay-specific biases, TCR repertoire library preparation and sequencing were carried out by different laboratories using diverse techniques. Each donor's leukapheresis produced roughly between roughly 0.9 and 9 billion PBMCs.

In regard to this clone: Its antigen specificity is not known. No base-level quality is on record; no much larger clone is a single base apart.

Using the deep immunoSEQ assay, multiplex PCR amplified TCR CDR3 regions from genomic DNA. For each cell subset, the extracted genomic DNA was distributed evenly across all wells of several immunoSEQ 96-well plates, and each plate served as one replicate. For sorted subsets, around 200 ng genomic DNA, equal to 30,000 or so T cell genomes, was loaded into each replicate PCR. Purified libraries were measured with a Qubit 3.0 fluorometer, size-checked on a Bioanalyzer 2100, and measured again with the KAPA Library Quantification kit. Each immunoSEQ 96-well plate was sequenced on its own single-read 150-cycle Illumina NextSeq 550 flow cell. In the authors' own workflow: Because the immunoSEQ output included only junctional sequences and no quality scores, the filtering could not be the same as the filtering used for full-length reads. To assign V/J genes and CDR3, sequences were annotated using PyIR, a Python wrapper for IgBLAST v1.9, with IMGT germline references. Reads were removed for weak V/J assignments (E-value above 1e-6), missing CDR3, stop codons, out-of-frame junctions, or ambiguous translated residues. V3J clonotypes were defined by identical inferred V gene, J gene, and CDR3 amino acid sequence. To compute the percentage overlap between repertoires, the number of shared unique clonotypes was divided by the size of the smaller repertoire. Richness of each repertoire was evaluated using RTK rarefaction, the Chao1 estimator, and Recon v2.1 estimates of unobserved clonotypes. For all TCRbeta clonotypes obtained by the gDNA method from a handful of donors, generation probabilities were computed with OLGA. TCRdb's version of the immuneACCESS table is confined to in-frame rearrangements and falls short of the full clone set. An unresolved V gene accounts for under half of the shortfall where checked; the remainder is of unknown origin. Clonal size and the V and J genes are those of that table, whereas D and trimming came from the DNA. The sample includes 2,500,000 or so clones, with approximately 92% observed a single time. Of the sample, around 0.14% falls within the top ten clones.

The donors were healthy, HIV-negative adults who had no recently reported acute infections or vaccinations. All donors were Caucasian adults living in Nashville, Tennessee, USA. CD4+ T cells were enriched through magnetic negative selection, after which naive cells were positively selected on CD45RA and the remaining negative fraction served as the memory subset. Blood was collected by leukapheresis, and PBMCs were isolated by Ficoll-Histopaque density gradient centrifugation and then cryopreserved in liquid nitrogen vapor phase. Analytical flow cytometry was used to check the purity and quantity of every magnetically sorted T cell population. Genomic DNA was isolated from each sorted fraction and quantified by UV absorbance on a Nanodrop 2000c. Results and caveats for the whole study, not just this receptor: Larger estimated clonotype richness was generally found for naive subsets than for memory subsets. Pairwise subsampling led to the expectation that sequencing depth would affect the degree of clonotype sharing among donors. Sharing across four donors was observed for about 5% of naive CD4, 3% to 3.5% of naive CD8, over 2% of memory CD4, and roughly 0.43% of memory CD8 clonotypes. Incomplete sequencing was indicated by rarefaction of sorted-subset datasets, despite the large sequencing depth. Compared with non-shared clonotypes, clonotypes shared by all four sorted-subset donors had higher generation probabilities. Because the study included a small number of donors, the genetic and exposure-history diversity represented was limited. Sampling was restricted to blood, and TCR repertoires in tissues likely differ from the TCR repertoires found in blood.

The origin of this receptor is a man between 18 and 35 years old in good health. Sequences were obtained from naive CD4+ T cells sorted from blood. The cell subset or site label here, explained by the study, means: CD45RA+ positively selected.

The DNA sequence is given as TGCGCCAGCAGCTTGAGCGGGACAGGGAAGGCTACCTACGAGCAGTACTTC. It codes for CASSLSGTGKATYEQYF. The chain was built from TRBV5-1 and TRBJ2-7, and TRBD1 aligns with 9 junction nucleotides. The cysteine opens and the phenylalanine closes a CDR3 of 17 amino acids. Left in the record is the CDR3 DNA by itself, 51 bases read in frame from the first base. V trim: 1 base; J trim: 2 bases; unmatched bases: 10. Per the germline V gene, SGHRS is the CDR1 and YFSETQ is the CDR2.